The 25 T cell receptor beta chains in this list originate from one sample, sequenced in a study of cytomegalovirus exposure and HLA in healthy donors. PCR amplification relied on 60 Vbeta primers (plus 13 Jbeta primers). Using immunoSEQ multiplex PCR, the repertoire was profiled, and TCRdb retains in-frame clones only, with some absent. The sample consists of about 170,000 clones, over 70% of them appearing once. The sequencing sample was made of PBMCs. The receptors come from a female donor in good health and CMV-seronegative.

V usage is TRBV4-3 and J usage is TRBJ2-1; 8 positions match TRBD1. Unmatched junction bases numbered 1, after V lost 1 base and J lost 5 bases. The germline gives CDR1 LGHNA, CDR2 YSLEER. The CDR3 is 14 amino acids. CDR3 in amino acids: CASSQGTGNNEQFF. CDR3 coding DNA: TGCGCCAGCAGCCAAGGGACAGGGAACAATGAGCAGTTCTTC.

This chain connects TRBV28 to TRBJ2-7; D is possibly TRBD2 (5 bases). Germline V gene data show CDR1 as MDHEN and CDR2 as SYDVKM. The CDR3 runs 14 residues. The V end was cut by 5 bases, the J end by 3 bases, with 14 bases between. CDR3 DNA sequence: TGTGCCAGCAGTCCCGGAGGAAGGCTCTACGAGCAGTACTTC. Amino acid sequence: CASSPGGRLYEQYF.

The chain links TRBV19 to TRBJ1-4; 7 positions agree with TRBD1. CDR1 LNHDA and CDR2 SQIVND come from the germline V gene (reference sequence). The CDR3 runs to 18 residues. The ends lost 5 bases at V and 4 bases at J; junction bases unmatched: 16. CDR3 in amino acids: CASSLRTGRFSYNEKLFF. The CDR3 coding sequence is TGTGCCAGTAGTCTGCGGACAGGTAGATTCTCCTATAATGAAAAACTGTTTTTT.

The gene calls are TRBV28 and TRBJ2-5, with 7 bases that match TRBD2. Judging by the DNA end, TRBJ2-7 fits better; the J call may be wrong. The CDR3 totals 15 residues. In germline, CDR1 is MDHEN, CDR2 SYDVKM. The CDR3 DNA sequence: TGTGCCAGCAGGTCAACGCCTAGCGGCATCTACGAGCAGTACTTC. Translated, it gives CASRSTPSGIYEQYF.

Concerning this clone itself: The sample carries other DNA sequences with the same CDR3. The genes are TRBV7-9 and TRBJ2-5; D uncertain. The CDR3 is 11 residues long. CDR1 is SEHNR, CDR2 FQNEAQ, per germline (reference sequence). V shed 4 bases and J shed 5 bases, with 5 bases lying between them. CDR3 DNA: TGTGCCAGCAGCTCGCGTGAGACCCAGTACTTC. Its translation: CASSSRETQYF.

The J gene is TRBJ1-4, the V gene TRBV7-8; 7 bases align to TRBD1. This CDR3 contains 16 residues. V lost 5 bases and J lost 4; bases outside the gene matches: 10. Germline CDR1 reads SGHVS; CDR2 reads FQNEAQ. CDR3 nucleotide sequence: TGTGCCAGCAGCCCTTATAGGACAGGTTTTAATGAAAAACTGTTTTTT. This encodes CASSPYRTGFNEKLFF.

This chain links TRBV19 with TRBJ2-2; no reliable D call. V was cut by 4 bases and J by 6 bases, with 9 bases left in between. The germline V gene has CDR1 LNHDA and CDR2 SQIVND (reference sequence). The CDR3 has 13 amino acids. The CDR3 reads CASSSTVSGELFF. The CDR3 coding sequence is TGTGCCAGTAGTAGTACAGTCTCCGGGGAGCTGTTTTTT. The full variable domain, its missing parts supplied by reference TRBV19 and TRBJ2-2, is DGGITQSPKYLFRKEGQNVTLSCEQNLNHDAMYWYRQDPGQGLRLIYYSQIVNDFQKGDIAEGYSVSREKKESFPLTVTSAQKNPTAFYLCASSSTVSGELFFGEGSRLTVL.

V and J are TRBV11-2 and TRBJ2-6, with TRBD2 identical over 11 bases. The CDR3 totals 17 residues. With 3 bases clipped from V and 0 bases from J, the junction kept 1 base outside the gene matches. The germline gives CDR1 SGHAT, CDR2 FQNNGV. The CDR3 region is CASSLTSGVSGANVLTF. CDR3 nucleotide sequence: TGTGCCAGCAGCTTGACTAGCGGGGTCTCTGGGGCCAACGTCCTGACTTTC.

The chain uses TRBV7-9 and TRBJ2-1, with 7 bases that match TRBD2. The CDR3 is made up of 15 amino acids. Losses at the gene ends were 11 bases for V and 5 bases for J; bases not matched to a gene: 15. Germline values: CDR1 SEHNR, CDR2 FQNEAQ (reference sequence). The CDR3 sequence: CAGGEGLDVNNEQFF. The CDR3 coding sequence is TGTGCCGGCGGGGAGGGGCTAGACGTGAACAATGAGCAGTTCTTC.

The gene calls are TRBV27 and TRBJ2-1; the match to TRBD2 covers 9 bases. CDR3 length equals 17 residues. The germline gives CDR1 MNHEY, CDR2 SMNVEV (reference sequence). The V and J ends lost 5 bases and 7 bases, in that order; junction bases with no gene match: 15. CDR3 protein: CASSPTIAGVSRNEQFF. The CDR3 coding sequence is TGTGCCAGCAGTCCAACCATAGCGGGAGTATCGAGAAATGAGCAGTTCTTC.

The chain carries TRBV5-6 and TRBJ2-1, with D possibly TRBD2 on 6 matching bases. The CDR3 covers 16 residues. Per the germline V gene, CDR1 is SGHDT and CDR2 is YYEEEE. The V and J ends lost 4 bases and 8 bases respectively, with 22 bases between them. CDR3 amino acids: CASSLLALAGEDEQFF. The DNA for the CDR3 is TGTGCCAGCAGCCTACTAGCTTTGGCGGGCGAAGATGAGCAGTTCTTC.

This clone has just one count. The chain is built from TRBV15 and TRBJ2-5; 8 bases are a match to TRBD2. V was clipped by 0 bases and J by 5 bases; unmatched bases: 5. There are 15 residues in the CDR3. CDR1 is LNHNV, CDR2 YYDKDF, per germline (reference sequence). In DNA form, the CDR3 reads TGTGCCACCAGCAGAGATCCTAGACTAGCGGAGACCCAGTACTTC. It codes for CATSRDPRLAETQYF.

Here the CDR3 reads CASSLAGRGRNQPQHF. DNA for the CDR3: TGTGCCAGCAGCTTAGCGGGCAGGGGGCGCAATCAGCCCCAGCATTTT. The J gene is TRBJ1-5, the V gene TRBV7-9; 8 bases align to TRBD1. Germline assignment: CDR1 SEHNR and CDR2 FQNEAQ (reference sequence). With 0 bases clipped from V and 2 bases from J, the junction kept 3 bases outside the gene matches. The CDR3 is made up of 16 amino acids.

The gene calls are TRBV7-2 and TRBJ2-7; TRBD2 aligns across 13 bases. This CDR3 has 16 amino acids. The junction had 9 bases not matched to a gene; V was cut back by 7 bases and J by 3 bases. Germline loops: CDR1 SGHTA, CDR2 FQGNSA. CDR3: CASTRSGLAGIYEQYF. In DNA form, the CDR3 reads TGTGCCAGCACCCGCTCGGGACTAGCGGGGATCTACGAGCAGTACTTC. Using reference TRBV7-2 and TRBJ2-7 for the parts outside the CDR3, the full variable domain is GAGVSQSPSNKVTEKGKDVELRCDPISGHTALYWYRQSLGQGLEFLIYFQGNSAPDKSGLPSDRFSAERTGGSVSTLTIQRTQQEDSAVYLCASTRSGLAGIYEQYFGPGTRLTVT.

This chain connects TRBV6-6 to TRBJ2-3; 8 nucleotides line up with TRBD1. The length of the CDR3 is 14 residues. The V gene end was trimmed by 5 bases and the J gene end by 4 bases; junction bases not matched to a gene: 5. Per germline, CDR1 MNHNY and CDR2 SVGAGI (reference sequence). CDR3 sequence reads: CASSGRGRADTQYF. DNA for the CDR3: TGTGCCAGCAGTGGCAGGGGGCGAGCAGATACGCAGTATTTT.

CDR3 nucleotide sequence: TGTGCCAGCACCTCCGGGTCCACCAACTACGAGCAGTACTTC. Translated: CASTSGSTNYEQYF. This chain links TRBV28 with TRBJ2-7; D gene uncertain. Germline V gene data show CDR1 as MDHEN and CDR2 as SYDVKM. This CDR3 has 14 residues. Trimming cost V 7 bases and J 3 bases, with 16 bases left between them.

The chain is built from TRBV7-3 and TRBJ2-1, with TRBD2 matching over 14 bases. Germline CDR1 and CDR2: SGHTA and FQGTGA. The CDR3 loop spans 20 amino acids. V lost 2 bases to trimming and J lost 6 bases; unmatched junction nucleotides: 15. The CDR3 region has the DNA TGTGCCAGCAGCTTAGGCCCCAGTCGGGGACTAGCGGGAGCCGGCAATGAGCAGTTCTTC. This encodes CASSLGPSRGLAGAGNEQFF.

On this clone itself: Compared with germline, one end of the junction differs, possibly owing to a read error. The rearrangement uses TRBV7-9 and TRBJ2-1; 13 bases line up with TRBD2. CDR1 and CDR2 (germline): SEHNR, FQNEAQ (reference sequence). The CDR3 is 16 residues long. CDR3 coding DNA: TGTTCCAGCAGCCCCACTAGCGGGAGGGCCTACAATGAGCAGTTCTTC. Residues: CSSSPTSGRAYNEQFF. Full variable domain (missing parts from reference TRBV7-9 and TRBJ2-1): DTGVSQNPRHKITKRGQNVTFRCDPISEHNRLYWYRQTLGQGPEFLTYFQNEAQLEKSRLLSDRFSAERPKGSFSTLEIQRTEQGDSAMYLCSSSPTSGRAYNEQFFGPGTRLTVL.

A word on this clone: Other DNA sequences in this sample translate to the same CDR3. V usage is TRBV7-3 and J usage is TRBJ2-3; 11 bases map to TRBD1. The CDR3 loop spans 14 amino acids. With V trimmed by 5 bases and J by 6 bases, 4 bases remained unmatched. Germline V gives CDR1 SGHTA, CDR2 FQGTGA. CDR3 DNA sequence: TGTGCCAGCAGCGGACAGGGGGCTCAGGATACGCAGTATTTT. Protein product: CASSGQGAQDTQYF.

The chain couples TRBV7-6 to TRBJ1-6; a weak D match, TRBD1 (6 bases). CDR1 is SGHVS, CDR2 FNYEAQ, per germline. The CDR3 runs 16 residues. Trimming stripped 5 bases from V and 10 bases from J, with 21 bases between. The DNA for the CDR3 is TGTGCCAGCAGCATAGGTTGGGGACAAGCAAGGTCACCCCTCCACTTT. It is translated as CASSIGWGQARSPLHF. Combining the CDR3 with reference TRBV7-6 and TRBJ1-6 gives the whole variable domain GAGVSQSPRYKVTKRGQDVALRCDPISGHVSLYWYRQALGQGPEFLTYFNYEAQQDKSGLPNDRFSAERPEGSISTLTIQRTEQRDSAMYRCASSIGWGQARSPLHFGNGTRLTVT.

The V gene is TRBV7-9, the J gene TRBJ2-7; the D is unclear. The CDR3 is 12 residues long. V was pared by 4 bases and J by 0 bases, with 4 bases between. In germline, CDR1 is SEHNR, CDR2 FQNEAQ (reference sequence). Here the CDR3 DNA reads TGTGCCAGCAGCTCTGTCTCCTACGAGCAGTACTTC. Translated: CASSSVSYEQYF.

The chain combines TRBV5-1 with TRBJ1-1; 7 positions match TRBD1. The CDR3 consists of 14 residues. Germline CDR1 reads SGHRS; CDR2 reads YFSETQ. Losses at the gene ends were 0 bases for V and 6 bases for J; bases not matched to a gene: 5. In DNA, the CDR3 is TGCGCCAGCAGCTTGGGCAGGGGGGAAGCTGAAGCTTTCTTT. Its translation: CASSLGRGEAEAFF.

The chain carries TRBV6-5 and TRBJ2-4; 7 bases map to TRBD1. The J segment lost 5 bases and the V segment lost 6 bases, leaving 7 bases of the junction unmatched. Germline V gives CDR1 MNHEY, CDR2 SVGAGI. The length of the CDR3 is 14 residues. This chain's CDR3 is CASSRGQVENIQYF. The CDR3 coding sequence is TGTGCCAGCAGCCGTGGACAGGTGGAAAACATTCAGTACTTC.

This chain connects TRBV11-2 to TRBJ1-2, with D perhaps TRBD1 (5 bases). V was trimmed by 0 bases and J by 4 bases, leaving 12 bases between them. Germline loops: CDR1 SGHAT, CDR2 FQNNGV. This CDR3 contains 15 residues. CDR3 region: CASSLDRGSSYGYTF. CDR3 coding DNA: TGTGCCAGCAGCTTAGACCGGGGGTCGAGCTATGGCTACACCTTC.

The chain has TRBV5-1 and TRBJ2-4, with 8 bases matching TRBD1. The CDR3 totals 17 residues. Germline assignment: CDR1 SGHRS and CDR2 YFSETQ. V was pared by 0 bases and J by 5 bases, with 10 bases of the junction left unmatched. The CDR3 spells CASSLARQGALQNIQYF. CDR3 coding DNA: TGCGCCAGCAGCTTGGCCCGGCAGGGGGCATTGCAAAACATTCAGTACTTC.